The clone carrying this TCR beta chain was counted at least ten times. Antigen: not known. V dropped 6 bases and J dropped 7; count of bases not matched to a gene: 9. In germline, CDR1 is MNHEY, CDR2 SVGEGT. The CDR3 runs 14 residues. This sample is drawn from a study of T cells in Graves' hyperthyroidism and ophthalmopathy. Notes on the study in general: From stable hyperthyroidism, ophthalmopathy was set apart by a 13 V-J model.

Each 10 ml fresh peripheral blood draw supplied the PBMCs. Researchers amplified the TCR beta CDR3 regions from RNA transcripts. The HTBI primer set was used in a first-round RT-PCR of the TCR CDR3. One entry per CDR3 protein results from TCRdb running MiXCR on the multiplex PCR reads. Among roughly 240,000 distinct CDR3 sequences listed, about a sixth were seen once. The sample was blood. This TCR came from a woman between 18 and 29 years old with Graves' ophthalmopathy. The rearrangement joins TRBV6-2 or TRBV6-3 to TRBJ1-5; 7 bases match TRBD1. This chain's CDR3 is CASSERGREQPQHF. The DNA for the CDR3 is TGTGCCAGCAGCGAAAGGGGGCGAGAACAGCCCCAGCATTTT.